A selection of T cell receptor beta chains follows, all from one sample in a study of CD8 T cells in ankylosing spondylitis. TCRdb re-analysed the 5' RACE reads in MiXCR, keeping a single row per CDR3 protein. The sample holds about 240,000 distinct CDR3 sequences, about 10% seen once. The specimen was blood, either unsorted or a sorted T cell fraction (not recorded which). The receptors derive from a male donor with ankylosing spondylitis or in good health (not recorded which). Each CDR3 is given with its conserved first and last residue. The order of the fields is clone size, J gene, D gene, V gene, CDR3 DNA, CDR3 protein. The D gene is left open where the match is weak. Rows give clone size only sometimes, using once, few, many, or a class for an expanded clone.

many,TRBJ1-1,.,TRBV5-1,TGCGCCAGCAGCGCGAGGAACACTGAAGCTTTCTTT,CASSARNTEAFF
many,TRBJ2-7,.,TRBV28,TGTGCCAGCAGGTCGACGCCTTACCTATCTTCCTACGAGCAGTACTTC,CASRSTPYLSSYEQYF
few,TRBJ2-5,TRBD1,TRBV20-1,TGCAGTGCTAGAGGCGGACAGGCGATGGAGACCCAGTACTTC,CSARGGQAMETQYF
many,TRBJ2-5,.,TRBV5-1,TGCGCCAGCAGCTTGGAACCCCGCGGGGAGACCCAGTACTTC,CASSLEPRGETQYF
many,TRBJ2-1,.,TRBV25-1,TGTGCCAGCAGGATTGAGGGAGGAGGTGAGCAGTTCTTC,CASRIEGGGEQFF
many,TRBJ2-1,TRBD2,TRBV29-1,TGCAGCGTGTACCTAGCGGGAGAAGCCTATGAGCAGTTCTTC,CSVYLAGEAYEQFF
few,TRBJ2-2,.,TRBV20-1,TGCAGTGCTGGGACGGTGAACACCGGGGAGCTGTTTTTT,CSAGTVNTGELFF
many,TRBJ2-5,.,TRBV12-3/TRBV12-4,TGTGCCAGCAGTCTTCGACAGTTTCAAGAGACCCAGTACTTC,CASSLRQFQETQYF
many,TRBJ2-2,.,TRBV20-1,TGCAGTGTTGAGAGGCGTGGTCGGGGCGACACCGGGGAGCTGTTTTTT,CSVERRGRGDTGELFF
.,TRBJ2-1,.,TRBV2,TGTGCCAGCAGTAAACAGGGTCCTTACGATGAGCAGTTCTTC,CASSKQGPYDEQFF
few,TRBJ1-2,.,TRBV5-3,TGTGCCAGCAGCTCCGTTGATAGAGCTAACTATGGCTACACCTTC,CASSSVDRANYGYTF
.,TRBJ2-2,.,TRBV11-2,TGTGCCAGCAGACCGGAAGTCTTTGACACCGGGGAGCTGTTTTTT,CASRPEVFDTGELFF
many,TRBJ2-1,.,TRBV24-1,TGTGCCACCAGTGAGTTTCGGGGAAATGAGCAGTTCTTC,CATSEFRGNEQFF
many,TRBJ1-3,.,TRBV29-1,TGCAGCGTAGGGGAGGCCGGTGGAAACACCATATATTTT,CSVGEAGGNTIYF
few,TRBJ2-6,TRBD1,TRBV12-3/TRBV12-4,TGTGCCAGCAGTTTTCCAGGGGGAGGGGCCAACGTCCTGACTTTC,CASSFPGGGANVLTF
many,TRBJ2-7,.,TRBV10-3,TGTGCCATCAGTGACCCCGCTAGGCCTCTCGAGCAGTACTTC,CAISDPARPLEQYF
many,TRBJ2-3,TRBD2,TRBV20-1,TGCAGTGCTAGTACGGGACTAGGCACAGATACGCAGTATTTT,CSASTGLGTDTQYF
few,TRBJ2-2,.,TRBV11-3,TGTGCCAGCAGTCAGAGGGTTGGGAACACCGGGGAGCTGTTTTTT,CASSQRVGNTGELFF
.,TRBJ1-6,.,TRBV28,TGTGCCAGCAGGCCTTACTTAAATTCACCCCTCCACTTT,CASRPYLNSPLHF